Below are 6 T cell receptor beta chains sequenced from a single sample in a study of T cells in Graves' hyperthyroidism and ophthalmopathy. RNA transcripts provided the source from which TCR beta CDR3 regions were amplified. With the HTBI primer set, the TCR CDR3 went through a first round of RT-PCR. TCRdb fed the multiplex PCR reads into MiXCR, producing one record per CDR3 protein. The profile shows approximately 590,000 distinct CDR3 sequences, 15% to 17% of them singletons. Sequencing was carried out using blood. These receptor sequences come from a woman aged 25 to 45 with Graves' hyperthyroidism.

This clonotype was observed a handful of times. The genes are TRBV25-1 and TRBJ2-1; 10 bases are shared with TRBD2. The ends lost 9 bases at V and 6 bases at J; junction bases unmatched: 8. CDR1 MGHDK and CDR2 SYGVNS come from the germline V gene. The CDR3 covers 14 residues. The CDR3 bases are TGTGCCAGGCAGCGGACTAGCGGAACCAATGAGCAGTTCTTC. Its translation is CARQRTSGTNEQFF.

This clonotype showed up many times. This sequence joins TRBV5-1 and TRBJ2-1; perhaps TRBD2 as D (5 bases). CDR3 length equals 15 residues. The V end was cut by 3 bases, the J end by 6 bases, with 16 bases between. Germline CDR1 is SGHRS and CDR2 is YFSETQ. The CDR3 spells CASSSLERGINEQFF. The DNA for the CDR3 is TGCGCCAGCAGCTCACTTGAACGGGGAATCAATGAGCAGTTCTTC.

This clonotype was counted at least ten times. The rearrangement uses TRBV2 and TRBJ2-7; 7 bases fit TRBD1. J gave up 7 bases and V 5 bases, and 17 bases lay outside the gene matches. The CDR3 has 16 residues. Germline V gene lookup returns CDR1 SNHLY and CDR2 FYNNEI. CDR3 sequence: CASSTPLRQGGWEQYF. The CDR3 DNA is TGTGCCAGCAGTACCCCCCTCAGACAGGGCGGTTGGGAGCAGTACTTC.

DNA of the CDR3: TGTGCCAGCAGCTTTTGGACTAGTGGGAGCGAGCAGTTCTTC. Translation gives CASSFWTSGSEQFF. This chain uses TRBV4-2 with TRBJ2-1, with 7 bases lining up with TRBD2. Germline CDR1 and CDR2: LGHNA and YNFKEQ. The CDR3 loop spans 14 amino acids. Trimming cost V 5 bases and J 10 bases; bases outside gene matches: 11.

The table lists this clonotype with many counts. The chain uses TRBV28 and TRBJ1-3; 7 bases line up with TRBD1. J was trimmed by 2 bases and V by 6 bases; bases with no gene match: 7. CDR1 is MDHEN and CDR2 is SYDVKM in the germline V gene. CDR3 length equals 15 residues. The CDR3 nucleotides read TGTGCCAGCAGGCCTGACAGGGTCACTGGAAACACCATATATTTT. The encoded protein is CASRPDRVTGNTIYF.

This clonotype has only a few counts. This chain uses TRBV7-2 with TRBJ2-3; 12 positions match TRBD2. CDR1 is SGHTA, CDR2 FQGNSA, per germline. This CDR3 is built from 19 residues. V dropped 2 bases and J dropped 6; count of bases not matched to a gene: 15. In nucleotides, the CDR3 is TGTGCCAGCAGCTTACTTAGGGCTAGCGGGAGGGCCAGGTGGGATACGCAGTATTTT. Amino acid sequence: CASSLLRASGRARWDTQYF.